Listed here are 17 T cell receptor beta chains from one sample, sequenced in a study of T cells in localized non-small cell lung cancer. TCRdb's copy holds only in-frame clones and misses some; the assay was immunoSEQ multiplex PCR. In the table there are approximately 49,000 clones, approximately 75% of which are singletons. The sample consisted of peripheral blood, taken before any cancer treatment. These receptors were taken from a man between 40 and 75 years old with stage I squamous cell lung carcinoma.

This chain uses TRBV29-1 with TRBJ1-1; D perhaps matches TRBD1 (6 bases). Per germline, CDR1 SQVTM and CDR2 ANQGSEA. CDR3 length equals 13 residues. V gave up 8 bases and J gave up 5 bases, with 18 bases separating them. CDR3 in DNA: TGCAGCCTTACCCAACAGGGAATGACTGAAGCTTTCTTT. Translation: CSLTQQGMTEAFF.

The gene calls are TRBV30 and TRBJ1-3; D call uncertain. The CDR3 loop spans 14 amino acids. Germline V CDR1 and CDR2: GTSNPN, SVGIG (reference sequence). Trimming removed 0 bases at V and 0 bases at J, with 6 bases between. The CDR3 sequence is CAWSVRASGNTIYF. The DNA of the CDR3 is TGTGCCTGGAGTGTACGCGCCTCTGGAAACACCATATATTTT.

The J gene is TRBJ1-5, the V gene TRBV5-6; the D is unclear. Germline-derived CDR1 and CDR2 are SGHDT and YYEEEE. V was pared by 0 bases and J by 3 bases, with 19 bases between. The length of the CDR3 is 18 residues. The chain's CDR3 is CASSLGHISSYNNQPQHF. CDR3 nucleotide sequence: TGTGCCAGCAGCTTGGGGCACATATCCTCCTATAACAATCAGCCCCAGCATTTT.

V and J are TRBV7-3 and TRBJ2-2, with TRBD1 identical over 9 bases. The CDR3 sequence is 15 residues long. V gave up 4 bases and J gave up 4 bases; unmatched junction bases: 4. Germline V CDR1 and CDR2: SGHTA, FQGTGA. The CDR3 is CASSSMTGGTGELFF. The CDR3 coding sequence is TGTGCCAGCAGCTCAATGACAGGGGGCACCGGGGAGCTGTTTTTT.

This rearrangement joins TRBV5-4 to TRBJ1-3, with TRBD1 matching over 7 bases. Trimming cost V 4 bases and J 3 bases; bases outside gene matches: 16. The CDR3 runs to 18 residues. Germline CDR1 SGHNT, CDR2 YYREEE (reference sequence). In DNA form, the CDR3 reads TGTGCCAGCAGCCGGGGACCGGGACAGAGTATGGGTGGAAACACCATATATTTT. This codes for CASSRGPGQSMGGNTIYF.

The chain employs TRBV7-2 and TRBJ2-5; 13 nucleotides line up with TRBD2. Germline CDR1 is SGHTA and CDR2 is FQGNSA. The length of the CDR3 is 16 residues. With 5 bases clipped from V and 4 bases from J, the junction kept 7 bases outside the gene matches. CDR3 sequence: CASSPGLAGVRETQYF. The CDR3 DNA follows: TGTGCCAGCAGCCCAGGACTAGCGGGGGTCAGAGAGACCCAGTACTTC.

This clone has only a few counts. The V and J genes are TRBV7-9 and TRBJ1-4; no definite D call. CDR1 SEHNR and CDR2 FQNEAQ come from the germline V gene (reference sequence). The CDR3 spans 11 residues. The CDR3 loop is CVATTNEKLFF. Written as DNA, the CDR3 is TGTGTTGCCACAACTAATGAAAAACTGTTTTTT.

This rearrangement joins TRBV28 to TRBJ1-2, with 7 bases matching TRBD1. This CDR3 is built from 17 residues. Per the germline V gene, CDR1 is MDHEN and CDR2 is SYDVKM. Unmatched junction bases numbered 13, after V lost 5 bases and J lost 1 base. CDR3 in amino acids: CASSPYWTGSYNYGYTF. In DNA, the CDR3 is TGTGCCAGCAGTCCTTACTGGACAGGCAGCTATAACTATGGCTACACCTTC.

This clone was detected a few times. The sample holds other DNA sequences that translate to the same CDR3. The V call is TRBV7-9, the J call TRBJ1-1; no reliable D call. The CDR3 runs 13 residues. The V end was cut by 1 base, the J end by 1 base, with 4 bases between. Germline CDR1 is SEHNR and CDR2 is FQNEAQ (reference sequence). The CDR3 DNA reads as TGTGCCAGCAGCTTAGAGGCGAACACTGAAGCTTTCTTT. It yields the protein CASSLEANTEAFF.

This chain joins TRBV7-2 and TRBJ1-6; D remains unclear. Trimming pared 3 bases from V and 7 bases from J, leaving 10 bases between. Looked up from germline, CDR1 is SGHTA and CDR2 is FQGNSA. The CDR3 totals 14 residues. DNA of the CDR3: TGTGCCAGCAGCTTCCGCGGGTCCAATTCACCCCTCCACTTT. It yields the protein CASSFRGSNSPLHF.

The rearrangement joins TRBV6-1 to TRBJ2-6, with D unresolved. Trimming pared 8 bases from V and 4 bases from J, leaving 12 bases between. The CDR3 totals 14 residues. Germline CDR1 reads MNHNS; CDR2 reads SASEGT. The CDR3 loop is CASRVLGGANVLTF. As DNA, the CDR3 is TGTGCCAGCCGGGTCCTTGGGGGGGCCAACGTCCTGACTTTC.

The CDR3 coding sequence is TGTGCCAGCAGCTTTAAGCTAGCGGGGGGGACCATAGAGACCCAGTACTTC. This gives the protein CASSFKLAGGTIETQYF. The rearrangement links TRBV5-6 to TRBJ2-5; 12 positions match TRBD2. J was trimmed by 4 bases and V by 2 bases; bases with no gene match: 9. CDR3 length equals 17 residues. Germline CDR1 SGHDT, CDR2 YYEEEE.

This clone is labeled medium-sized. The chain recombines TRBV4-1 with TRBJ1-1, with D unresolved. Trimming took 0 bases from V and 2 from J, leaving 10 bases between them. Per germline, CDR1 MGHRA and CDR2 YSYEKL. The CDR3 length is 15 residues. The CDR3 sequence is CASSQDISPNTEAFF. The CDR3 DNA reads TGCGCCAGCAGCCAAGATATTAGCCCCAACACTGAAGCTTTCTTT.

This chain links TRBV27 with TRBJ2-6, with D hard to call. In germline, CDR1 is MNHEY, CDR2 SMNVEV (reference sequence). The CDR3 is made up of 17 amino acids. V lost 8 bases, J lost 4 bases, and 21 bases lay in between. CDR3: CASRGTTAPWGANVLTF. CDR3 sequence (DNA): TGTGCCAGCCGAGGCACAACGGCCCCATGGGGGGCCAACGTCCTGACTTTC.

The chain employs TRBV6-5 and TRBJ1-1, with TRBD1 matching over 9 bases. The germline gives CDR1 MNHEY, CDR2 SVGAGI. Trimming cost V 6 bases and J 5 bases; bases outside gene matches: 4. The CDR3 length is 13 residues. The CDR3 region has the DNA TGTGCCAGCAGCCACAGGGGGCGGACTGAAGCTTTCTTT. Its protein product is CASSHRGRTEAFF.

In DNA form, the CDR3 reads TGTGCCTGGAGTGTGGTAGGGGGCACCGGGGAGCTGTTTTTT. It translates to CAWSVVGGTGELFF. The rearrangement uses TRBV30 and TRBJ2-2; D might be TRBD1 (6 bases). Trimming removed 0 bases from V and 4 bases from J, with 9 bases in between. The CDR3 spans 14 residues. Germline CDR1 is GTSNPN and CDR2 is SVGIG (reference sequence).

This clone appeared once. The chain combines TRBV27 with TRBJ2-7, with D unresolved. CDR3 length equals 14 residues. V gave up 3 bases and J gave up 6 bases, with 15 bases separating them. Germline V gene lookup returns CDR1 MNHEY and CDR2 SMNVEV (reference sequence). Written as DNA, the CDR3 is TGTGCCAGCAGTTTGAGCCAGCCCTGGGCCGAGCAGTACTTC. Its protein is CASSLSQPWAEQYF.